The 10 T cell receptor beta chains below were found in one sample sequenced in a study of T cell repertoires in cytomegalovirus infection. A single record per CDR3 protein comes from TCRdb applying MiXCR to the reads. The table lists around 740,000 distinct CDR3 sequences, 35% to 40% of them singletons. Sequenced sample: PBMCs. These receptors all stem from a human donor in good health (CMV status not recorded). Some clones in this sample may be carry-over from other donors' samples.

This chain connects TRBV6-1 to TRBJ1-3; no reliable D call. In germline, CDR1 is MNHNS, CDR2 SASEGT. V lost 6 bases to trimming and J lost 9 bases, with 24 bases between them. This CDR3 contains 16 residues. The chain's CDR3 is CASRTTLVLDEATIYF. DNA of the CDR3: TGTGCCAGCAGAACGACCCTAGTTTTAGATGAAGCCACCATATATTTT.

This clonotype has at least ten counts. At one end the junction does not follow the germline gene, possibly because of a read error. The gene calls are TRBV12-3 or TRBV12-4 and TRBJ1-5; D remains unclear. The CDR3 runs to 13 residues. The DNA of the CDR3 is TGTGCCAGCAGCTTAGCCAGCAATCAGCCCCAGCATTTT. Protein sequence: CASSLASNQPQHF.

CDR3 loop: CASSQDPPQGRGRNEQFF. DNA for the CDR3: TGTGCCAGCAGCCAAGATCCTCCTCAGGGCAGGGGGCGAAATGAGCAGTTCTTC. The chain has TRBV3-1 and TRBJ2-1, with 8 bases matching TRBD1. Germline CDR1 LGHDT, CDR2 YNNKEL (reference sequence). This CDR3 region has 18 residues. Trimming took 0 bases from V and 7 from J; bases not matched to a gene: 14.

This clonotype was seen at least ten times. V and J are TRBV7-2 and TRBJ2-3, with 7 bases that match TRBD2. Germline V gene sequence: CDR1 SGHTA, CDR2 FQGNSA. V was clipped by 6 bases and J by 4 bases; unmatched bases: 10. The CDR3 is 15 amino acids. The CDR3 loop is CASSFRAGVADTQYF. The DNA of the CDR3 is TGTGCCAGCAGTTTCCGGGCGGGGGTGGCAGATACGCAGTATTTT.

This sequence joins TRBV20-1 and TRBJ2-7; a weak D match, TRBD2 (5 bases). The V end was cut by 5 bases, the J end by 6 bases, with 11 bases between. This CDR3 has 11 amino acids. CDR1 DFQATT and CDR2 SNEGSKA come from the germline V gene (reference sequence). CDR3 amino acids: CSALLVTEQYF. The CDR3 DNA follows: TGCAGTGCTTTACTAGTCACCGAGCAGTACTTC.

This chain connects TRBV12-3 or TRBV12-4 to TRBJ2-5; possible D gene TRBD2, 6 bases. The V end was cut by 2 bases, the J end by 5 bases, with 12 bases between. The CDR3 is made up of 14 amino acids. The CDR3 nucleotides are TGTGCCAGCAGTTTATTTGGAGGGATGGAGACCCAGTACTTC. This translates into CASSLFGGMETQYF.

V usage is TRBV7-6 and J usage is TRBJ2-1; the D gene is possibly TRBD2 (5 bases). Germline CDR1 SGHVS, CDR2 FNYEAQ. This CDR3 has 13 residues. Between the trimmed V and J ends, which lost 8 bases and 3 bases, there was a span of 11 bases. The CDR3 DNA reads as TGTGCCAGCTCGGGGTTAAACTACAATGAGCAGTTCTTC. Amino acids: CASSGLNYNEQFF. Complete variable domain (other parts from reference TRBV7-6 and TRBJ2-1): GAGVSQSPRYKVTKRGQDVALRCDPISGHVSLYWYRQALGQGPEFLTYFNYEAQQDKSGLPNDRFSAERPEGSISTLTIQRTEQRDSAMYRCASSGLNYNEQFFGPGTRLTVL.

With regard to this clonotype: The conserved closing phenylalanine or tryptophan is absent in this CDR3, likely reflecting a read error. The V call is TRBV20-1, the J call TRBJ1-2, with 8 bases fitting TRBD1. CDR1 and CDR2 (germline): DFQATT, SNEGSKA (reference sequence). The CDR3 is 16 amino acids. V trimming: 3 bases; J trimming: 4 bases; junction bases outside the gene matches: 13. CDR3 loop: CSASSGQAFRSYGYTL. CDR3 DNA: TGCAGTGCTAGTTCGGGACAGGCTTTTAGGAGCTATGGCTACACCTTA.

The rearrangement joins TRBV7-2 to TRBJ1-5; TRBD1 aligns across 10 bases. The germline gives CDR1 SGHTA, CDR2 FQGNSA. The CDR3 totals 15 residues. V shed 5 bases, J shed 6 bases, and the junction held 7 bases outside the gene matches. The CDR3 nucleotides are TGTGCCAGCAGCCGGGACAGGGGCCCTTTTCAGCCCCAGCATTTT. Protein product: CASSRDRGPFQPQHF.

This clonotype appeared a few times. V is TRBV6-1 and J is TRBJ2-7; 7 bases match TRBD1. The CDR3 loop spans 12 amino acids. Germline V gene sequence: CDR1 MNHNS, CDR2 SASEGT. Trimming removed 6 bases from V and 7 bases from J; junction bases left unmatched: 6. Here the CDR3 reads CASRTGPGEQYF. The CDR3 DNA is TGTGCCAGCAGGACAGGGCCGGGAGAGCAGTACTTC.